The 7 T cell receptor beta chains below come from one sample, sequenced in a study of T cell changes during pregnancy in multiple sclerosis. Sequencing was performed with immunoSEQ multiplex PCR; in TCRdb, only in-frame clones are kept and a portion is missing. The sample shows fewer than 40,000 clones, approximately 90% of them seen only once. This specimen was CD8+ T cells from peripheral blood mononuclear cells, taken in the first trimester of pregnancy. Source of these receptors: a female donor with multiple sclerosis, enrolled in a pregnancy study.

The chain combines TRBV6-6 with TRBJ2-3; D gene ambiguous. V lost 7 bases to trimming and J lost 2 bases, with 16 bases between them. Germline values: CDR1 MNHNY, CDR2 SVGAGI (reference sequence). This CDR3 spans 15 amino acids. This chain's CDR3 is CASTPLGVYTDTQYF. CDR3 bases: TGTGCCAGCACCCCCTTGGGCGTCTACACAGATACGCAGTATTTT.

The rearrangement uses TRBV10-3 and TRBJ2-5; 8 nucleotides match TRBD1. The J call may be incorrect, as the DNA end agrees better with TRBJ2-7. The germline V gene has CDR1 ENHRY and CDR2 SYGVKD. The CDR3 has 14 amino acids. This CDR3 reads CAISSGTGGYEQYF. For the CDR3, the DNA is TGTGCCATCTCTTCCGGGACAGGAGGATACGAGCAGTACTTC.

The J gene is TRBJ1-5, the V gene TRBV6-6, with D uncertain. CDR1 and CDR2 from the germline V gene are MNHNY and SVGAGI (reference sequence). V was clipped by 4 bases and J by 4 bases, with 14 bases between them. This CDR3 spans 15 amino acids. The CDR3 DNA is TGTGCCAGCAGTTCGAAGGTAGAGGGAAATCAGCCCCAGCATTTT. This gives the protein CASSSKVEGNQPQHF.

This CDR3 is CASSLEGLGGYEQYF. The CDR3 region has the DNA TGTGCCAGCAGTTTGGAAGGACTAGGGGGCTACGAGCAGTACTTC. This chain joins TRBV28 and TRBJ2-7; TRBD2 might be the D (7 bases). This CDR3 comprises 15 residues. V was pared by 3 bases and J by 3 bases, with 15 bases between. From germline, CDR1 is MDHEN and CDR2 SYDVKM.

The chain is built from TRBV25-1 and TRBJ1-1; D possibly corresponds to TRBD1 (5 bases). Germline-derived CDR1 and CDR2 are MGHDK and SYGVNS. V lost 8 bases and J 4 bases, leaving 14 bases between the germline ends. CDR3 length: 13 residues. CDR3 amino acids: CASRGTLGTEAFF. The CDR3 DNA is TGTGCCAGCCGGGGGACCTTGGGCACTGAAGCTTTCTTT.

This chain links TRBV2 with TRBJ1-1; 7 bases fit TRBD1. Germline values: CDR1 SNHLY, CDR2 FYNNEI. V was pared by 2 bases and J by 0 bases, with 3 bases of the junction left unmatched. The CDR3 runs 15 residues. Here the CDR3 DNA reads TGTGCCAGCAGTGAACTGGGACAGTTGAACACTGAAGCTTTCTTT. This sequence encodes CASSELGQLNTEAFF.

V usage is TRBV27 and J usage is TRBJ2-1; 7 nucleotides line up with TRBD2. The V gene end was trimmed by 6 bases and the J gene end by 3 bases; junction bases not matched to a gene: 8. CDR1 and CDR2 from the germline V gene are MNHEY and SMNVEV (reference sequence). The CDR3 length is 15 residues. CDR3 amino acids: CASRDRDYYYNEQFF. CDR3 DNA sequence: TGTGCCAGCAGAGACCGGGACTACTACTACAATGAGCAGTTCTTC.